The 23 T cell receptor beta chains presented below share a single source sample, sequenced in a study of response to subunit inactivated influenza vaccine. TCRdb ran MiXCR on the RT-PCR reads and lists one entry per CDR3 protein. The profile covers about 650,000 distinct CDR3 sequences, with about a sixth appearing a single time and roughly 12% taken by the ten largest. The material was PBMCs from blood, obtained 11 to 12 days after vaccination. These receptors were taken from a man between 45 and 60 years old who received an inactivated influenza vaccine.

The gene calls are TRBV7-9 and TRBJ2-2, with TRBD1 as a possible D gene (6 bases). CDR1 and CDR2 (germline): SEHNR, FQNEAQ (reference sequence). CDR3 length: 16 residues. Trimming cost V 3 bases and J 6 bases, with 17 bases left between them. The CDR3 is CASSFPTGSVAGELFF. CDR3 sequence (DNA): TGTGCCAGCAGCTTCCCTACAGGGAGTGTAGCCGGGGAGCTGTTTTTT. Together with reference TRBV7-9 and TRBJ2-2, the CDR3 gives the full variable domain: DTGVSQNPRHKITKRGQNVTFRCDPISEHNRLYWYRQTLGQGPEFLTYFQNEAQLEKSRLLSDRFSAERPKGSFSTLEIQRTEQGDSAMYLCASSFPTGSVAGELFFGEGSRLTVL.

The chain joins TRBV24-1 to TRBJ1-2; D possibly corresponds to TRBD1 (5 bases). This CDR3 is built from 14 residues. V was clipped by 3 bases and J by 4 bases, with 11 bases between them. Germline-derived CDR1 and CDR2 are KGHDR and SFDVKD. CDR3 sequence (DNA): TGTGCCACCAGTGATATCGACAGAATCTATGGCTACACCTTC. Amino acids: CATSDIDRIYGYTF.

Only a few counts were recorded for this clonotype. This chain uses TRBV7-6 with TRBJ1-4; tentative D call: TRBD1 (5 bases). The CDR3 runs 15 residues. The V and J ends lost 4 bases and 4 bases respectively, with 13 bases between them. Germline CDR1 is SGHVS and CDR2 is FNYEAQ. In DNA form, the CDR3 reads TGTGCCAGCAGCTCAGATGGGGGACGTAATGAAAAACTGTTTTTT. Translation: CASSSDGGRNEKLFF. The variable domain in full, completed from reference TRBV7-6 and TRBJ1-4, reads GAGVSQSPRYKVTKRGQDVALRCDPISGHVSLYWYRQALGQGPEFLTYFNYEAQQDKSGLPNDRFSAERPEGSISTLTIQRTEQRDSAMYRCASSSDGGRNEKLFFGSGTQLSVL.

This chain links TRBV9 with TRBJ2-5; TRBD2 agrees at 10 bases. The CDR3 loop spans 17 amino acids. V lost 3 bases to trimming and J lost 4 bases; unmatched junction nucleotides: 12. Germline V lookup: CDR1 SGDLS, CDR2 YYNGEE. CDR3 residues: CASSAGTSDYGGETQYF. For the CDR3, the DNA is TGTGCCAGCAGCGCCGGGACTAGCGACTACGGCGGAGAGACCCAGTACTTC.

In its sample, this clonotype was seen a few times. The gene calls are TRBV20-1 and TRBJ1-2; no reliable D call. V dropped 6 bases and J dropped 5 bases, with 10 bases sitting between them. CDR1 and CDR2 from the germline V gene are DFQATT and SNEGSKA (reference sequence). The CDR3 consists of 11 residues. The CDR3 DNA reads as TGCAGTGCCCCGGGCTGGTATGGCTACACCTTC. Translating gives CSAPGWYGYTF.

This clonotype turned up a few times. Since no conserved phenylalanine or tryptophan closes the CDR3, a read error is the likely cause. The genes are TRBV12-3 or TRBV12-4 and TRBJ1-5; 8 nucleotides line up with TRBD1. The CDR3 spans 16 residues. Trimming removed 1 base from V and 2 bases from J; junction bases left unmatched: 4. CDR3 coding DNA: TGTGCCAGCAGTTTAGGGTCGGGACAGGGCAATCAGCCCCAGCATCTT. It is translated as CASSLGSGQGNQPQHL.

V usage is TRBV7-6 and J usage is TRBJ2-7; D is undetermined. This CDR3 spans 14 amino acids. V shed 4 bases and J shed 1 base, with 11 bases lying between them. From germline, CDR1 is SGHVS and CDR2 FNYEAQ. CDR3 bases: TGTGCCAGCAGCTCCACCGGTATTTCCTACGAGCAGTACTTC. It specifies CASSSTGISYEQYF.

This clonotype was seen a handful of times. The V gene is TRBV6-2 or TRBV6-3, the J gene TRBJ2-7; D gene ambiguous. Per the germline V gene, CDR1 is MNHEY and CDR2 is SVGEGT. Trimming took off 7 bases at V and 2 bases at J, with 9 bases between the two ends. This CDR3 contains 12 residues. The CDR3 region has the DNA TGTGCCAGCACCCAAGTGGCCTACGAGCAGTACTTC. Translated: CASTQVAYEQYF.

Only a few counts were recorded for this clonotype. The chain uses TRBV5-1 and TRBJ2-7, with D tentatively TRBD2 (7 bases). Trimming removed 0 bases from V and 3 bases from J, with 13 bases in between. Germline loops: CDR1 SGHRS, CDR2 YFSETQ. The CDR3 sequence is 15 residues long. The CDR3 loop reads CASSLVAGAHYEQYF. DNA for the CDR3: TGCGCCAGCAGCTTGGTGGCGGGGGCCCACTACGAGCAGTACTTC.

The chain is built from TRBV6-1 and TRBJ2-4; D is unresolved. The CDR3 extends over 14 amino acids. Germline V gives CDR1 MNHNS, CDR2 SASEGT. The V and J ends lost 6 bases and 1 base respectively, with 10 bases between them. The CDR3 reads CASSKAAAKNIQYF. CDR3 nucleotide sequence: TGTGCCAGCAGCAAGGCGGCGGCCAAAAACATTCAGTACTTC.

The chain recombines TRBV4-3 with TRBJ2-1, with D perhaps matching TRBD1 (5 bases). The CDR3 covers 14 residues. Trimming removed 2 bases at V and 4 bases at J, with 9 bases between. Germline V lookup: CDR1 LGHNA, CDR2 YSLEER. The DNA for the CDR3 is TGCGCCAGCAGCCAAATCGACAGATACAATGAGCAGTTCTTC. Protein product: CASSQIDRYNEQFF.

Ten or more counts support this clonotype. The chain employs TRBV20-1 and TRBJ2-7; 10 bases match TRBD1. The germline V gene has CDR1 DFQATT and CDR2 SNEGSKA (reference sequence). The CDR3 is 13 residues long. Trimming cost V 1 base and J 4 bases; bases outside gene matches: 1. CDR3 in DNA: TGCAGTGCTAGAGGGACAGGGGGATACGAGCAGTACTTC. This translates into CSARGTGGYEQYF.

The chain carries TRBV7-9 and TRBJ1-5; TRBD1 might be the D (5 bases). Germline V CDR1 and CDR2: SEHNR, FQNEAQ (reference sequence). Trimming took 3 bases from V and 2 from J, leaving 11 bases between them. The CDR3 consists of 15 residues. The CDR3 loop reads CASSLGTVGNQPQHF. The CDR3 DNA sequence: TGTGCCAGCAGCTTGGGGACGGTAGGCAATCAGCCCCAGCATTTT.

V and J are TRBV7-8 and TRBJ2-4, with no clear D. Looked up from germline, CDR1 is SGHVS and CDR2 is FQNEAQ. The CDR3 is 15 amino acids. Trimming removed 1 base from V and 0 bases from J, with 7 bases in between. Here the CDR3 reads CASSLGTVAKNIQYF. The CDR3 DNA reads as TGTGCCAGCAGCTTAGGCACGGTAGCCAAAAACATTCAGTACTTC.

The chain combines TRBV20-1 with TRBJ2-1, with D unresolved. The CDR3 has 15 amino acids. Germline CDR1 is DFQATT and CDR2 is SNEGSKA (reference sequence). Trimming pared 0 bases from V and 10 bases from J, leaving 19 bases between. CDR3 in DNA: TGCAGTGCTAGAGATCAAGTTGCGGCTGTTGGGGAGCAGTTCTTC. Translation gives CSARDQVAAVGEQFF.

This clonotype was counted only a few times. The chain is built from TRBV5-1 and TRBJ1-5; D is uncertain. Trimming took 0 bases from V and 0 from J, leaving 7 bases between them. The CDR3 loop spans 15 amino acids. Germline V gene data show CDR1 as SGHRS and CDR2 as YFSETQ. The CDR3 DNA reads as TGCGCCAGCAGCTTGGAAGGAAATAGCAATCAGCCCCAGCATTTT. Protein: CASSLEGNSNQPQHF. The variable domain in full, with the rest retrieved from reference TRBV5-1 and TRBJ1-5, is KAGVTQTPRYLIKTRGQQVTLSCSPISGHRSVSWYQQTPGQGLQFLFEYFSETQRNKGNFPGRFSGRQFSNSRSEMNVSTLELGDSALYLCASSLEGNSNQPQHFGDGTRLSIL.

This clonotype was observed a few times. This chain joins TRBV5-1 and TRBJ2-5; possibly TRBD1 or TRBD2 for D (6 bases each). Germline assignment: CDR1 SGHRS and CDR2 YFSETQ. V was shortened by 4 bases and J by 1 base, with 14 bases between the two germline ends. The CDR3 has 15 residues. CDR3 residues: CASSPGAGTQETQYF. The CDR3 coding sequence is TGCGCCAGCAGCCCGGGGGCGGGGACCCAAGAGACCCAGTACTTC.

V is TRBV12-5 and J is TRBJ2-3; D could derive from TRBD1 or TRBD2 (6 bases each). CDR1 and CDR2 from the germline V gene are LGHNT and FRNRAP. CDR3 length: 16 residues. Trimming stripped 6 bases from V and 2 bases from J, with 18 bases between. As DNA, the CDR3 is TGTGCTAGTGGCCACCGAGTGGGGGGCTTCACAGATACGCAGTATTTT. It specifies CASGHRVGGFTDTQYF.

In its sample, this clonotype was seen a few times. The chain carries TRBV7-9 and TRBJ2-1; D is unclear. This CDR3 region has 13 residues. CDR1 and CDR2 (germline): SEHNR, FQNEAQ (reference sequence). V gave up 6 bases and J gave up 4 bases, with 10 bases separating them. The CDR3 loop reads CASSQLLYNEQFF. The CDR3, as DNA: TGTGCCAGCAGTCAACTACTATACAATGAGCAGTTCTTC.

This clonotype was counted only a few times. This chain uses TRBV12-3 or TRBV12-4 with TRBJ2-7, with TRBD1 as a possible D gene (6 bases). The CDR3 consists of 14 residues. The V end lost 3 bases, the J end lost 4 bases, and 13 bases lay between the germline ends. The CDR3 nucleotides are TGTGCCAGCAGTTTCGGGACACCGCCTTACGAGCAGTACTTC. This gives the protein CASSFGTPPYEQYF.

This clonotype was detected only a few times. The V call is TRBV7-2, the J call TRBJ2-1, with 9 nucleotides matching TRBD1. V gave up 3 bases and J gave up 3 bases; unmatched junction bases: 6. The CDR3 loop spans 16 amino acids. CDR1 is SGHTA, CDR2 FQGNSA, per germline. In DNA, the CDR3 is TGTGCCAGCAGCTTGGCGGGGACAGGGCACTACAATGAGCAGTTCTTC. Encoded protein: CASSLAGTGHYNEQFF.

CDR3 in DNA: TGTGCCAGCAGCTTCCACCAAGGAGGCACCGGGGAGCTGTTTTTT. It specifies CASSFHQGGTGELFF. This sequence joins TRBV7-2 and TRBJ2-2; TRBD2 might be the D (5 bases). The CDR3 loop spans 15 amino acids. Deletions cut 3 bases from V and 4 bases from J, with 12 bases between. Germline CDR1 SGHTA, CDR2 FQGNSA.

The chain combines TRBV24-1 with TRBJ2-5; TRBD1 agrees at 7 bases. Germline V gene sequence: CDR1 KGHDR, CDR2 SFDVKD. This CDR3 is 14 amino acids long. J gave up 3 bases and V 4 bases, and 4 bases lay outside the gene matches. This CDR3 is CATSEPTGKETQYF. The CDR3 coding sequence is TGTGCCACCAGTGAACCGACAGGGAAAGAGACCCAGTACTTC.